This T cell receptor (beta chain) was sequenced in a study of blood T cell repertoires in COVID-19. The CDR3 has 15 amino acids. V lost 4 bases, J lost 5 bases, and 9 bases stayed unmatched. Germline CDR1 reads MDHEN; CDR2 reads SYDVKM. Authors' data handling: Amplification from reference gene primers served as the basis for estimated nucleated cell counts. Here immunoSEQ multiplex PCR was the method, and the copy in TCRdb shows in-frame clones only, minus some. D and trimming were read from the DNA, whereas the V and J calls and clone size are those reported in that table. The sample contains 91,000 or so clones, roughly four fifths of which appear only once.

This chain joins TRBV28 and TRBJ2-7; 9 bases align to TRBD1. Sample: peripheral blood. The TCR sequence derives from a man aged 50 to 60 with active or convalescent COVID-19. CDR3 DNA sequence: TGTGCCAGCAGTTCATCCGGGACAGGGAAGGACGAGCAGTACGTC. This codes for CASSSSGTGKDEQYV.